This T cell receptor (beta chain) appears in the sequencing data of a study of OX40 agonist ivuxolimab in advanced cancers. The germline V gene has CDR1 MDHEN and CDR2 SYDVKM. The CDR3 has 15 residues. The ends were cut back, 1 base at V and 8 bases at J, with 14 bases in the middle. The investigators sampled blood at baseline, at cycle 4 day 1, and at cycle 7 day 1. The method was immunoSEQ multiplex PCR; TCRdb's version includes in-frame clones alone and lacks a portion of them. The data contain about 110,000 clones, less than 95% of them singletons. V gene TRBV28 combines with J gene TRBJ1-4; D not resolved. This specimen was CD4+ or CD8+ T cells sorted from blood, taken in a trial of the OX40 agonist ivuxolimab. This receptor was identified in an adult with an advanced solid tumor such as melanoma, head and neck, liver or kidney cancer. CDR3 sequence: CASSLSLAEGEKLFF. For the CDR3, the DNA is TGTGCCAGCAGTTTATCATTGGCAGAGGGAGAAAAACTGTTTTTT.